One sample yielded the 24 T cell receptor beta chains listed below, sequenced in a study of cytomegalovirus exposure and HLA in healthy donors. The PCR was carried out with 60 Vbeta primers and 13 Jbeta primers. TCRdb keeps only in-frame clones here, not all; method: immunoSEQ multiplex PCR. The table has 100,000 or so clones, approximately 80% seen once. The sequencing input was PBMCs. These receptors all come from a young man in good health and CMV-seropositive.

The rearrangement uses TRBV15 and TRBJ2-5; 8 bases align to TRBD2. From germline, CDR1 is LNHNV and CDR2 YYDKDF (reference sequence). V lost 2 bases and J lost 1; bases outside the gene matches: 12. The CDR3 is 18 amino acids. CDR3 protein: CATSRSTGSGSGQETQYF. The CDR3 bases are TGTGCCACCAGCAGATCCACCGGAAGCGGGAGTGGCCAAGAGACCCAGTACTTC.

This clone is a singleton in its sample. This chain joins TRBV2 and TRBJ2-5, with no clear D. Germline V gene lookup returns CDR1 SNHLY and CDR2 FYNNEI. This CDR3 comprises 12 residues. Between the trimmed V and J ends, which lost 2 bases and 4 bases, there was a span of 5 bases. CDR3 amino acids: CASSEWRETQYF. Here the CDR3 DNA reads TGTGCCAGCAGTGAATGGAGAGAGACCCAGTACTTC.

This sequence joins TRBV28 and TRBJ2-7, with 9 positions matching TRBD1. CDR1 MDHEN and CDR2 SYDVKM come from the germline V gene. J gave up 3 bases and V 3 bases, and 3 bases lay outside the gene matches. CDR3 size: 14 residues. CDR3 sequence reads: CASSFGQGIYEQYF. The CDR3 nucleotides read TGTGCCAGCAGTTTTGGACAGGGGATCTACGAGCAGTACTTC.

This chain links TRBV11-2 with TRBJ2-3; D gene ambiguous. The CDR3 extends over 15 amino acids. The V gene lost 3 bases and the J gene lost 0 bases, with 10 bases spanning the gap. Germline V gene lookup returns CDR1 SGHAT and CDR2 FQNNGV. The CDR3, as DNA: TGTGCCAGCAGCTTTGACTGGGTTAGCACAGATACGCAGTATTTT. It translates to CASSFDWVSTDTQYF.

J is TRBJ1-2 and V is TRBV28, with D perhaps TRBD1 (5 bases). Per germline, CDR1 MDHEN and CDR2 SYDVKM. V was shortened by 4 bases and J by 4 bases, with 13 bases between the two germline ends. The CDR3 covers 14 residues. The CDR3 DNA reads as TGTGCCAGCAGTTCACAGGATAAACTCTATGGCTACACCTTC. It yields the protein CASSSQDKLYGYTF.

The rearrangement joins TRBV4-2 to TRBJ1-4, with D unresolved. This CDR3 is built from 21 residues. Trimming cost V 0 bases and J 4 bases, with 27 bases left between them. Germline V gene lookup returns CDR1 LGHNA and CDR2 YNFKEQ. The CDR3 nucleotides are TGTGCCAGCAGCCAAGATCGAGCCGGTTCAAACCGGGGAAGAGGTAATGAAAAACTGTTTTTT. This sequence encodes CASSQDRAGSNRGRGNEKLFF.

V is TRBV29-1 and J is TRBJ1-1, with 9 bases that match TRBD1. The CDR3 runs to 13 residues. Germline V CDR1 and CDR2: SQVTM, ANQGSEA. V was clipped by 8 bases and J by 1 base; unmatched bases: 5. CDR3 sequence reads: CSSTGGWNTEAFF. The CDR3 nucleotides read TGCAGCTCCACAGGGGGCTGGAACACTGAAGCTTTCTTT. Drawing the rest from reference TRBV29-1 and TRBJ1-1, the complete variable domain is SAVISQKPSRDICQRGTSLTIQCQVDSQVTMMFWYRQQPGQSLTLIATANQGSEATYESGFVIDKFPISRPNLTFSTLTVSNMSPEDSSIYLCSSTGGWNTEAFFGQGTRLTVV.

The chain joins TRBV28 to TRBJ2-1; 7 bases are shared with TRBD2. In germline, CDR1 is MDHEN, CDR2 SYDVKM. CDR3 length equals 15 residues. V trimming: 6 bases; J trimming: 0 bases; junction bases outside the gene matches: 5. The CDR3 loop reads CASSSSGFSYNEQFF. CDR3 DNA sequence: TGTGCCAGCAGCTCTAGCGGTTTCTCCTACAATGAGCAGTTCTTC.

This clone was counted once. The rearrangement uses TRBV5-4 and TRBJ2-1, with a possible D match to TRBD2 (6 bases). V was trimmed by 0 bases and J by 1 base, leaving 8 bases between them. CDR1 is SGHNT and CDR2 is YYREEE in the germline V gene (reference sequence). This CDR3 is 15 amino acids long. CDR3 amino acids: CASSLAGVSYNEQFF. CDR3 bases: TGTGCCAGCAGCTTGGCGGGAGTATCCTACAATGAGCAGTTCTTC.

The chain recombines TRBV27 with TRBJ1-1; D might be TRBD1 (5 bases). The CDR3 is made up of 13 amino acids. CDR1 is MNHEY and CDR2 is SMNVEV in the germline V gene (reference sequence). Deletions cut 5 bases from V and 1 base from J, with 8 bases between. The CDR3 DNA reads TGTGCCAGCAGTATGACAGCGAACACTGAAGCTTTCTTT. Protein product: CASSMTANTEAFF.

The V gene is TRBV11-2, the J gene TRBJ2-3; 10 bases align to TRBD1. Trimming removed 4 bases from V and 6 bases from J; junction bases left unmatched: 7. Germline V gives CDR1 SGHAT, CDR2 FQNNGV. The CDR3 length is 15 residues. The chain's CDR3 is CASSWRDRGSDTQYF. The CDR3 DNA reads TGTGCCAGCAGCTGGCGGGACAGGGGATCGGATACGCAGTATTTT.

This clone was seen a handful of times. This chain links TRBV12-5 with TRBJ1-3, with D possibly matching TRBD1 (6 bases). With 6 bases removed from V and 2 bases from J, the gap between germline ends came to 11 bases. CDR1 LGHNT and CDR2 FRNRAP come from the germline V gene. CDR3 size: 14 residues. The CDR3 is CASGLRTAGNTIYF. CDR3 sequence (DNA): TGTGCTAGTGGGTTGAGGACAGCTGGAAACACCATATATTTT. Together with reference TRBV12-5 and TRBJ1-3, the CDR3 gives the full variable domain: DARVTQTPRHKVTEMGQEVTMRCQPILGHNTVFWYRQTMMQGLELLAYFRNRAPLDDSGMPKDRFSAEMPDATLATLKIQPSEPRDSAVYFCASGLRTAGNTIYFGEGSWLTVV.

The chain recombines TRBV9 with TRBJ2-7, with D tentatively TRBD1 (6 bases). This CDR3 has 13 residues. V lost 2 bases, J lost 7 bases, and 13 bases lay in between. Germline CDR1 is SGDLS and CDR2 is YYNGEE. CDR3 nucleotides: TGTGCCAGCAGCGTTCCAGGGGCGGAGGAGCAGTACTTC. It is translated as CASSVPGAEEQYF.

The rearrangement uses TRBV4-3 and TRBJ2-3; 8 bases are a match to TRBD1. CDR1 and CDR2 from the germline V gene are LGHNA and YSLEER. This CDR3 region has 16 residues. V shed 0 bases, J shed 4 bases, and the junction held 6 bases outside the gene matches. CDR3 nucleotides: TGCGCCAGCAGCCAAGATCGGCAGGGGGCGCCAGATACGCAGTATTTT. It encodes CASSQDRQGAPDTQYF.

This chain joins TRBV25-1 and TRBJ2-4; D gene unclear. Per the germline V gene, CDR1 is MGHDK and CDR2 is SYGVNS. The CDR3 is 11 residues long. V lost 6 bases to trimming and J lost 5 bases, with 5 bases between them. The CDR3 nucleotides read TGTGCCAGCAGGGCTGAAAACATTCAGTACTTC. Translation gives CASRAENIQYF.

The CDR3, as DNA: TGTGCCATCAGTGAGTCGAAGCACAGGGGTTACGAGCAGTACTTC. As protein: CAISESKHRGYEQYF. The rearrangement links TRBV10-3 to TRBJ2-7; 7 nucleotides line up with TRBD1. The CDR3 spans 15 residues. V lost 0 bases, J lost 4 bases, and 6 bases stayed unmatched. Germline CDR1 reads ENHRY; CDR2 reads SYGVKD.

This chain connects TRBV11-3 to TRBJ1-3; 7 nucleotides agree with TRBD1. V shed 5 bases, J shed 4 bases, and the junction held 2 bases outside the gene matches. The CDR3 covers 13 residues. Germline V lookup: CDR1 SGHNT, CDR2 YENEEA. The CDR3 here is CASSDRVGNTIYF. Written as DNA, the CDR3 is TGTGCCAGCAGCGACAGGGTCGGAAACACCATATATTTT. The entire variable domain, with the rest obtained from reference TRBV11-3 and TRBJ1-3, is as follows: EAGVVQSPRYKIIEKKQPVAFWCNPISGHNTLYWYLQNLGQGPELLIRYENEEAVDDSQLPKDRFSAERLKGVDSTLKIQPAELGDSAVYLCASSDRVGNTIYFGEGSWLTVV.

The gene calls are TRBV7-2 and TRBJ2-5; TRBD2 matches 7 bases. The V gene's germline CDR1 is SGHTA and CDR2 FQGNSA. V shed 4 bases, J shed 5 bases, and the junction held 13 bases outside the gene matches. This CDR3 is built from 16 residues. The CDR3 nucleotides read TGTGCCAGCAGCTCCCAACCGGGACTACGCTCGGAGACCCAGTACTTC. Amino acid sequence: CASSSQPGLRSETQYF.

CDR3 bases: TGTGCCAGCGAAGGCCAAAGAGGGCACACTGAAGCTTTCTTT. This gives the protein CASEGQRGHTEAFF. This chain links TRBV6-1 with TRBJ1-1; no reliable D call. V lost 8 bases and J lost 3, with 16 bases in between. The CDR3 covers 14 residues. CDR1 and CDR2 (germline): MNHNS, SASEGT.

In this sample, this clone turned up a few times. V gene TRBV6-1 combines with J gene TRBJ2-3, with TRBD1 matching 10 bases. This CDR3 has 14 amino acids. Germline lookup yields CDR1 MNHNS and CDR2 SASEGT. V lost 6 bases, J lost 4 bases, and 4 bases stayed unmatched. The CDR3 is CASRGTGDADTQYF. CDR3 sequence (DNA): TGTGCCAGCAGAGGGACAGGGGACGCAGATACGCAGTATTTT.

V is TRBV5-1 and J is TRBJ2-5; 9 positions match TRBD2. Germline-derived CDR1 and CDR2 are SGHRS and YFSETQ. Unmatched junction bases numbered 4, after V lost 0 bases and J lost 1 base. The CDR3 loop spans 16 amino acids. The CDR3 reads CASSLVAGGTQETQYF. CDR3 in DNA: TGCGCCAGCAGCTTGGTGGCGGGAGGGACCCAAGAGACCCAGTACTTC.

The gene calls are TRBV6-5 and TRBJ2-3, with D perhaps TRBD2 (6 bases). The CDR3 runs to 15 residues. Looked up from germline, CDR1 is MNHEY and CDR2 is SVGAGI. The V and J ends lost 0 bases and 1 base respectively, with 8 bases between them. The CDR3 DNA sequence: TGTGCCAGCAGTTACTCGGAGCGGGGCACAGATACGCAGTATTTT. It is translated as CASSYSERGTDTQYF.

The CDR3 nucleotides are TGTGCCAGCAGCGTAGGACTAGCGGGAGATGGGGGCACCGGGGAGCTGTTTTTT. Translated: CASSVGLAGDGGTGELFF. The rearrangement joins TRBV9 to TRBJ2-2, with 12 bases that match TRBD2. The germline gives CDR1 SGDLS, CDR2 YYNGEE. This CDR3 comprises 18 residues. Trimming took 0 bases from V and 4 from J; bases not matched to a gene: 7. The full variable domain, with the rest looked up from reference TRBV9 and TRBJ2-2, is DSGVTQTPKHLITATGQRVTLRCSPRSGDLSVYWYQQSLDQGLQFLIQYYNGEERAKGNILERFSAQQFPDLHSELNLSSLELGDSALYFCASSVGLAGDGGTGELFFGEGSRLTVL.

The CDR3 region is CASSFRESSYEQYF. DNA of the CDR3: TGTGCCAGCAGCTTCAGGGAAAGCTCCTACGAGCAGTACTTC. The rearrangement links TRBV7-2 to TRBJ2-7; perhaps TRBD1 as D (5 bases). The CDR3 contains 14 residues. Germline CDR1 and CDR2: SGHTA and FQGNSA. V was cut by 3 bases and J by 0 bases, with 9 bases left in between.